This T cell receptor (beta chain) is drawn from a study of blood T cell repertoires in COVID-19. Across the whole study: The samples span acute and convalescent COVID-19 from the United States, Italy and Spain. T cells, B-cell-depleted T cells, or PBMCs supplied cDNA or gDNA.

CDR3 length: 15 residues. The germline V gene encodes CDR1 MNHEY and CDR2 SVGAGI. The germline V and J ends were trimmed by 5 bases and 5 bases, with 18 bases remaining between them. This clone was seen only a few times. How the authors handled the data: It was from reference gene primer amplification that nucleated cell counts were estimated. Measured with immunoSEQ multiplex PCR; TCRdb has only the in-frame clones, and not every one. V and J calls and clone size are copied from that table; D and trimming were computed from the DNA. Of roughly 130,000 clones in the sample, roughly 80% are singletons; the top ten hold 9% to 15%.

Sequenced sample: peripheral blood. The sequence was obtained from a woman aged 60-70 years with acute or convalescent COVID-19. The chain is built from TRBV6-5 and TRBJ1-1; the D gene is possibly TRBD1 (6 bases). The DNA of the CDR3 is TGTGCCAGCAGTAACCCCCGGGGGGGGGCTACTGAAGCTTTCTTT. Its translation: CASSNPRGGATEAFF.